This is a list of T cell receptor beta chains from one sample in a study of the immune and genomic landscape of osteosarcoma. Assay used: immunoSEQ multiplex PCR; TCRdb lists only in-frame clones, some missing. In the table there are roughly 2,800 clones, around 73% of which are singletons. What was sequenced was metastatic tumor tissue from the lung. The receptor set was obtained from a woman in her late teens or twenties with osteosarcoma. CDR3s include the opening cysteine and the closing phenylalanine or tryptophan. D genes are given only for firm matches. Where a row states a size, it is once, few, many or the class of an expanded clone; other rows omit it.

CDR3 protein,CDR3 DNA,V gene,D gene,J gene,clone size
CASTPPGLFSEQYF,TGTGCCAGCACCCCCCCGGGCCTCTTTTCCGAGCAGTACTTC,TRBV6-5,.,TRBJ2-7,.
CASSWWVPLVRGNGYTF,TGCGCCAGCAGCTGGTGGGTTCCCCTGGTTAGGGGAAATGGCTACACCTTC,TRBV5-1,.,TRBJ1-2,once
CASSQDRGNTEAFF,TGCGCCAGCAGCCAAGATCGGGGTAACACTGAAGCTTTCTTT,TRBV4-3,.,TRBJ1-1,.
CASSVRGTINSPLHF,TGTGCCAGCAGCGTCCGGGGGACTATAAATTCACCCCTCCACTTT,TRBV7-2,.,TRBJ1-6,.
CASQSPPYGYTF,TGTGCCAGCCAGAGTCCCCCCTATGGCTACACCTTC,TRBV10-3,.,TRBJ1-2,.
CASSLPGAENDGYTF,TGTGCCAGCAGTTTACCCGGGGCGGAAAACGATGGCTACACCTTC,TRBV2,.,TRBJ1-2,.
CASGLGASTDTQYF,TGTGCTAGTGGTTTGGGGGCAAGCACAGATACGCAGTATTTT,TRBV12-5,.,TRBJ2-3,.
CAWRVGGGNTDTQYF,TGTGCCTGGAGGGTCGGTGGGGGGAACACAGATACGCAGTATTTT,TRBV30,.,TRBJ2-3,.
CASSFGTGKTEAFF,TGTGCCAGCAGCTTCGGGACAGGAAAAACTGAAGCTTTCTTT,TRBV5-6,TRBD1,TRBJ1-1,.
CASSQDDRDDFEAFF,TGCGCCAGCAGCCAGGACGACCGGGACGACTTTGAAGCTTTCTTT,TRBV4-1,.,TRBJ1-1,.
CASSPGTSGAFYNEQFF,TGTGCCAGCAGCCCGGGGACTAGCGGGGCTTTCTACAATGAGCAGTTCTTC,TRBV5-4,TRBD2,TRBJ2-1,few
CASSQAQGGTQYF,TGTGCCAGCAGCCAAGCACAGGGTGGGACCCAGTACTTC,TRBV14,.,TRBJ2-5,.
CARTVPPHTDTQYF,TGCGCCAGAACGGTTCCTCCCCACACAGATACGCAGTATTTT,TRBV10-1,.,TRBJ2-3,.
CAWDPGNTIYF,TGTGCCTGGGACCCTGGTAACACCATATATTTT,TRBV30,.,TRBJ1-3,.
CASSEAGTEAFF,TGTGCCAGCAGTGAAGCAGGCACTGAAGCTTTCTTT,TRBV25-1,.,TRBJ1-1,.
CASSQRPPNADTGELFF,TGTGCCAGCAGCCAGCGTCCCCCGAACGCGGACACCGGGGAGCTGTTTTTT,TRBV11-2,.,TRBJ2-2,.
CATSRKGGLFEKLFF,TGTGCCACCAGCAGAAAAGGAGGGCTCTTTGAAAAACTGTTTTTT,TRBV15,.,TRBJ1-4,.
CASSVVPAGATGELFF,TGTGCCAGCAGCGTAGTTCCAGCGGGGGCCACCGGGGAGCTGTTTTTT,TRBV9,TRBD2,TRBJ2-2,.
CASSEPSRLEQFF,TGCGCCAGCAGTGAACCTAGCCGTCTCGAGCAGTTCTTC,TRBV10-1,.,TRBJ2-1,.
CAWALLDRENSPLHF,TGTGCCTGGGCTCTATTAGACCGGGAGAATTCACCCCTCCACTTT,TRBV30,.,TRBJ1-6,few
CASSWPSTTNEKLFF,TGTGCCAGCAGCTGGCCGAGTACAACTAATGAAAAACTGTTTTTT,TRBV7-9,.,TRBJ1-4,.
CSVPGDFSGNTIYF,TGCAGCGTACCAGGAGATTTCTCTGGAAACACCATATATTTT,TRBV29-1,.,TRBJ1-3,.
CSVLTGTGGLHTEAFF,TGCAGCGTTTTAACAGGGACAGGGGGACTTCACACTGAAGCTTTCTTT,TRBV29-1,TRBD1,TRBJ1-1,.
CASSLIAGSQETQYF,TGTGCCAGCAGCTTAATAGCGGGGTCCCAAGAGACCCAGTACTTC,TRBV7-3,TRBD2,TRBJ2-5,.
CATSRDLFLLRRGNQPQHF,TGTGCCACCAGCAGAGATCTCTTCTTATTACGCAGGGGAAATCAGCCCCAGCATTTT,TRBV15,.,TRBJ1-5,.
CASSRGGSSYNEQFF,TGTGCCAGCAGTCGTGGAGGGAGCTCCTACAATGAGCAGTTCTTC,TRBV27,.,TRBJ2-1,.
CASSLAPTTTVGYTF,TGTGCCAGCAGCTTGGCCCCCACCACCACGGTGGGCTACACCTTC,TRBV7-2,.,TRBJ1-2,few
CASSGRLAGGPGGELFF,TGTGCCAGCAGTGGCCGCCTAGCGGGGGGGCCGGGCGGGGAGCTGTTTTTT,TRBV6-1,TRBD2,TRBJ2-2,.
CASSQVESLAGGLTYEQYF,TGTGCCAGCAGCCAAGTAGAATCGCTAGCGGGGGGGCTCACCTACGAGCAGTACTTC,TRBV4-2,TRBD2,TRBJ2-7,large
CASSYSDGGLGTEAFF,TGTGCCAGCAGTTACTCAGACGGGGGGCTGGGCACTGAAGCTTTCTTT,TRBV6-5,.,TRBJ1-1,.
CASSSLAGGAYEQYF,TGTGCCAGCAGCTCTCTAGCGGGGGGTGCCTACGAGCAGTACTTC,TRBV5-5,TRBD2,TRBJ2-7,.
CASSQGAGFGGGADTQYF,TGTGCCAGCAGCCAAGGAGCGGGGTTCGGCGGGGGTGCAGATACGCAGTATTTT,TRBV4-2,TRBD2,TRBJ2-3,.
CASSFLTPNTEAFF,TGTGCCAGCAGCTTCTTGACACCGAACACTGAAGCTTTCTTT,TRBV7-8,.,TRBJ1-1,.
CASSYRTPKETQYF,TGTGCCAGCAGCTATAGGACACCTAAAGAGACCCAGTACTTC,TRBV7-2,.,TRBJ2-5,.
CASSIDGSQYSGNTIYF,TGTGCCAGTAGTATAGATGGCAGCCAATACTCTGGAAACACCATATATTTT,TRBV19,.,TRBJ1-3,.
CASSIKAEAFF,TGTGCCAGTAGTATTAAGGCCGAAGCTTTCTTT,TRBV19,.,TRBJ1-1,.
CASSELSGGTNTGELFF,TGTGCCAGCAGTGAATTAAGCGGGGGGACAAACACCGGGGAGCTGTTTTTT,TRBV2,TRBD2,TRBJ2-2,.
CAWKQSLWDSPLHF,TGTGCCTGGAAACAAAGCCTCTGGGACTCACCCCTCCACTTT,TRBV30,.,TRBJ1-6,few
CASSGRTGMNTEAFF,TGTGCCAGCAGTGGGAGGACAGGGATGAACACTGAAGCTTTCTTT,TRBV6-5,TRBD1,TRBJ1-1,.
CASSRDRGGNEQFF,TGTGCCAGCAGTAGGGACAGGGGGGGGAATGAGCAGTTCTTC,TRBV2,TRBD1,TRBJ2-1,.
CASSFARREQFF,TGTGCCAGCAGTTTTGCCCGTCGTGAGCAGTTCTTC,TRBV27,.,TRBJ2-1,.
CASSSSGTGFTEAFF,TGTGCCAGCAGCTCTTCCGGGACAGGGTTCACTGAAGCTTTCTTT,TRBV5-6,TRBD1,TRBJ1-1,.
CASSLFRLPYTF,TGTGCCAGCAGTCTTTTTCGGCTTCCCTACACCTTC,TRBV6-1,.,TRBJ1-2,few
CASSPRPGQGPDTQYF,TGTGCCAGTAGTCCCCGACCGGGACAGGGTCCAGATACGCAGTATTTT,TRBV19,TRBD1,TRBJ2-3,.
CASSNRESYEQYF,TGTGCCAGCAGCAACAGGGAATCCTACGAGCAGTACTTC,TRBV7-6,.,TRBJ2-7,.
CASSSGSDNEQFF,TGTGCCAGCAGCTCGGGTTCGGACAATGAGCAGTTCTTC,TRBV7-3,.,TRBJ2-1,.
CASSSQGYGANVLTF,TGCGCCAGCAGCTCCCAGGGGTACGGGGCCAACGTCCTGACTTTC,TRBV5-1,.,TRBJ2-6,.
CASSVGTRGDAFF,TGTGCCAGCAGCGTAGGGACAAGGGGCGATGCTTTCTTT,TRBV6-1,.,TRBJ1-1,.
CASKTGGARNEKLFF,TGCGCCAGCAAGACAGGGGGCGCGCGGAATGAAAAACTGTTTTTT,TRBV5-1,TRBD1,TRBJ1-4,.
CASSSRGAQHF,TGTGCCAGCAGCTCCCGGGGGGCCCAGCATTTT,TRBV6-6,.,TRBJ1-5,.
CASSEQGGRYTEAFF,TGTGCCAGCAGTGAACAAGGAGGGAGATACACTGAAGCTTTCTTT,TRBV2,.,TRBJ1-1,.
CAWSGPGSYNQPQHF,TGTGCCTGGAGTGGCCCAGGATCCTATAACCAGCCCCAGCATTTT,TRBV30,.,TRBJ1-5,.
CASSEGLASYTDTQYF,TGCGCCAGCAGCGAAGGGCTGGCTAGCTATACAGATACGCAGTATTTT,TRBV4-1,.,TRBJ2-3,.
CASSLGDRLTGYTF,TGCGCCAGCAGCTTGGGGGACCGATTGACTGGCTACACCTTC,TRBV5-1,.,TRBJ1-2,.
CARSLLVMARETQYF,TGTGCCAGAAGCCTATTAGTAATGGCCCGGGAGACCCAGTACTTC,TRBV7-5,.,TRBJ2-5,.